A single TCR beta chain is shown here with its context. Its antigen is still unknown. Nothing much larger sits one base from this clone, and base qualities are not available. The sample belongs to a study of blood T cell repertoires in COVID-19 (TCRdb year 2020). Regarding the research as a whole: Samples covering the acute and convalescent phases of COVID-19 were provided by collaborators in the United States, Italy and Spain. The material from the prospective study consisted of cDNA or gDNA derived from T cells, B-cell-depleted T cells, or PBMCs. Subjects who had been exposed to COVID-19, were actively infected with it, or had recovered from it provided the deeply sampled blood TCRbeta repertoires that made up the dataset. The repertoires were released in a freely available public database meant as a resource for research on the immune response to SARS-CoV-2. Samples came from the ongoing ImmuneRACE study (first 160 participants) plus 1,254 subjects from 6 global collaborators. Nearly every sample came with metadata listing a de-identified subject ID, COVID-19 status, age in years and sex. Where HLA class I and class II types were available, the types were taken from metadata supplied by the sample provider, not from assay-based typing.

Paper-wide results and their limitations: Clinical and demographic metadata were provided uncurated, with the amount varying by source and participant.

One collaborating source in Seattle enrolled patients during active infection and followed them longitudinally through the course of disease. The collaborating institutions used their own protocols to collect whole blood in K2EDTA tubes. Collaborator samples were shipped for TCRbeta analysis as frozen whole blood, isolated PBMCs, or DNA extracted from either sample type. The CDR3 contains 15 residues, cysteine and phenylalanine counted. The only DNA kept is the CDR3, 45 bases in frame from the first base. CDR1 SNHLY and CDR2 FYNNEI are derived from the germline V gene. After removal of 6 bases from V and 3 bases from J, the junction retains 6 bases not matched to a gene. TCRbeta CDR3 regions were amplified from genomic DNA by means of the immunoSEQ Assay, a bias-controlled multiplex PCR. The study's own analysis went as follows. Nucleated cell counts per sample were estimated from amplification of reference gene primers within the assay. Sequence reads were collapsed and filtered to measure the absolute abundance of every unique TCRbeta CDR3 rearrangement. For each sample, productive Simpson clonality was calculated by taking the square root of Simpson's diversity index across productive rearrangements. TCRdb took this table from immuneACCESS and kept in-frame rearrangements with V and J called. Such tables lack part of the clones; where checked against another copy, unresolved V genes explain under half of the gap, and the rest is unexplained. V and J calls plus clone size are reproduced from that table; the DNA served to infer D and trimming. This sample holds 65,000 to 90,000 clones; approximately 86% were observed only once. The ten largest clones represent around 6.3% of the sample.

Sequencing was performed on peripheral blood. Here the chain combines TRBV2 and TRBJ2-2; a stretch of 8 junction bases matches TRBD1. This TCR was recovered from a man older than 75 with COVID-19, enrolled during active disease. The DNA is TGTGCCAGCAGGTCAACAGGGGGAGACACCGGGGAGCTGTTTTTT. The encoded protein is CASRSTGGDTGELFF.